This T cell receptor (beta chain) was sequenced in a study of CD8+CD57+ T cells in acquired aplastic anemia. For the study at large: Sorted CD4+ and CD8+ cells yielded DNA averaging around 3 ug. The average read count for CD4+ cells in healthy donors was some 11 million.

The CDR3 has 15 residues. Germline V gives CDR1 MNHEY, CDR2 SMNVEV (reference sequence). Trimming cost V 3 bases and J 7 bases; bases outside gene matches: 6. Study results and limitations: It was found that roughly 31 CD8+ CDR3 sequences were shared between patients and controls.

Genomic DNA was employed as the template in profiling TCR beta VDJ and CDR3. TCRdb used MiXCR to reprocess the reads, holding one entry per CDR3 protein. The data show 150,000 to 200,000 distinct CDR3 sequences, under 55% seen once. Remarks on this clonotype: The antigen remains unidentified.

Sample: sorted CD4+, CD8+, or CD8+CD57+ T cells (not recorded which) from PBMCs. This chain uses TRBV27 with TRBJ2-2; the match to TRBD1 covers 9 bases. This TCR was sampled from a human donor in good health. The CDR3 spells CASSLQGTGIGELFF. CDR3 DNA: TGTGCCAGCAGTTTGCAGGGGACAGGGATCGGGGAGCTGTTTTTT.